The clone carrying this TCR beta chain was seen many times. No antigen is known for it. This sample is part of a study of cytomegalovirus exposure and HLA in healthy donors. For the study at large: Researchers found that around 80% of almost 400 genotyped donors fell within the Caucasian-associated ancestry cluster. Study-wide points: Differences between HLA loci emerged in a later analysis of TCR association rates, with DRB1 most and HLA-C fewest. In an earlier analysis, most TCR beta V segments were productive about 90% or about 30% of the time.

The study ran its PCR with 60 Vbeta and 13 Jbeta primers. Clones were read by immunoSEQ multiplex PCR, and TCRdb kept only the in-frame ones, dropping some. The sample has about 160,000 clones, approximately 70% seen once. Losses at the gene ends were 5 bases for V and 5 bases for J; bases not matched to a gene: 6. This CDR3 has 15 amino acids. CDR1 is LGHNA, CDR2 YNFKEQ, per germline. The source of this sequence is a man between 35 and 55 years old in good health and CMV-seropositive. The V call is TRBV4-2, the J call TRBJ2-5; 12 bases are a match to TRBD2. Sequenced sample: PBMCs. The CDR3, as DNA: TGTGCCAGCAGCGCATCTAGCGGGGGGGTGGAGACCCAGTACTTC. This sequence encodes CASSASSGGVETQYF.